These 15 T cell receptor beta chains share one sample of origin, sequenced in a study of glioma-infiltrating T cells. Amplification of TCR alpha and beta CDR3 regions from RNA used iRepertoire nested multiplex PCR. TCRdb reprocessed the multiplex PCR reads with MiXCR, giving one entry per CDR3 protein. The sample includes more than 300,000 distinct CDR3 sequences, 35% to 45% of them seen just once. The sample comprised glioma tissue, nonneoplastic brain tissue, or PBMCs (not recorded which). These receptors were obtained from a human donor with low-grade glioma or glioblastoma, undergoing nonglioma brain surgery, or in good health (not recorded which).

To note about this clonotype: This sequence may be a read error, since a much larger clone differs from it by one base. This chain uses TRBV28 with TRBJ1-2; D is ambiguous. Trimming took off 4 bases at V and 1 base at J, with 13 bases between the two ends. CDR1 MDHEN and CDR2 SYDVKM come from the germline V gene. The CDR3 consists of 15 residues. The CDR3 DNA reads TGTGCCAGCAGTTCCACACACGGGGTTAACTATGGCTACACCTTC. It codes for CASSSTHGVNYGYTF.

Note on this clonotype: Just one base apart from a much larger clone, this may be a read error. The missing conserved phenylalanine or tryptophan at the end of this CDR3 makes a read error likely. This rearrangement joins TRBV20-1 to TRBJ1-5; 7 nucleotides align to TRBD1. The germline gives CDR1 DFQATT, CDR2 SNEGSKA (reference sequence). V dropped 6 bases and J dropped 2; count of bases not matched to a gene: 7. CDR3 length equals 14 residues. CDR3 residues: CSAPEGGGNQPQHS. CDR3 nucleotides: TGCAGTGCACCAGAAGGGGGCGGCAATCAGCCCCAGCATTCT.

This clonotype was picked up a small number of times. The rearrangement uses TRBV12-3 or TRBV12-4 and TRBJ1-1; D is unclear. The V and J ends lost 5 bases and 2 bases respectively, with 12 bases between them. This CDR3 spans 14 amino acids. CDR3 amino acids: CASSMRQFNTEAFF. In DNA, the CDR3 is TGTGCCAGCAGTATGAGGCAGTTCAACACTGAAGCTTTCTTT.

The sample holds a few counts of this clonotype. This sequence joins TRBV24-1 and TRBJ2-3, with D possibly matching TRBD1 (5 bases). The V end lost 4 bases, the J end lost 1 base, and 11 bases lay between the germline ends. The CDR3 covers 15 residues. Germline CDR1 KGHDR, CDR2 SFDVKD. CDR3 bases: TGTGCCACCAGTGACCCTGACAGACGCACAGATACGCAGTATTTT. Its protein is CATSDPDRRTDTQYF.

This rearrangement joins TRBV20-1 to TRBJ2-1; D is perhaps TRBD2 (5 bases). Trimming left V 1 base short and J 4 bases short, with 14 bases between. CDR1 DFQATT and CDR2 SNEGSKA come from the germline V gene (reference sequence). The CDR3 runs 15 residues. DNA for the CDR3: TGCAGTGCTAGAGCCTCGGGGAGACGGTACAATGAGCAGTTCTTC. It specifies CSARASGRRYNEQFF.

V and J are TRBV9 and TRBJ1-1; D is possibly TRBD1 (6 bases). CDR3 size: 16 residues. Germline-derived CDR1 and CDR2 are SGDLS and YYNGEE. V lost 2 bases to trimming and J lost 1 base, with 15 bases between them. CDR3 DNA: TGTGCCAGCAGCGTTGGCCAGGGGATGGGGAACACTGAAGCTTTCTTT. Encoded protein: CASSVGQGMGNTEAFF.

The chain combines TRBV5-1 with TRBJ1-5, with D perhaps matching TRBD1 (5 bases). Germline CDR1 is SGHRS and CDR2 is YFSETQ. Trimming pared 0 bases from V and 3 bases from J, leaving 7 bases between. The CDR3 is made up of 14 amino acids. Written as DNA, the CDR3 is TGCGCCAGCAGCTTGGGGACACCCAATCAGCCCCAGCATTTT. Amino acid sequence: CASSLGTPNQPQHF.

In regard to this clonotype: This clone may be a read error of a much larger clone one base away. The V call is TRBV27, the J call TRBJ2-1; TRBD2 agrees at 10 bases. The CDR3 is 16 residues long. V shed 6 bases and J 2 bases; nucleotides not matched to a gene: 7. Germline V lookup: CDR1 MNHEY, CDR2 SMNVEV (reference sequence). CDR3 residues: CASRSGLAAAYNEQFF. CDR3 nucleotides: TGTGCCAGCAGATCCGGACTAGCGGCCGCCTACAATGAGCAGTTCTTC.

The chain joins TRBV7-2 to TRBJ1-5, with D possibly being TRBD1 (6 bases). V lost 0 bases and J 8 bases, leaving 17 bases between the germline ends. CDR3 size: 16 residues. In germline, CDR1 is SGHTA, CDR2 FQGNSA. The CDR3: CASSLAAGAPAEPQHF. The CDR3 region has the DNA TGTGCCAGCAGCTTAGCAGCAGGGGCGCCAGCTGAGCCCCAGCATTTT. Supplemented by reference TRBV7-2 and TRBJ1-5, the full variable domain reads GAGVSQSPSNKVTEKGKDVELRCDPISGHTALYWYRQSLGQGLEFLIYFQGNSAPDKSGLPSDRFSAERTGGSVSTLTIQRTQQEDSAVYLCASSLAAGAPAEPQHFGDGTRLSIL.

In the case of this clonotype: This clone may be a read error of a much larger clone one base away. The J gene is TRBJ2-3, the V gene TRBV28, with D perhaps matching TRBD2 (5 bases). Between the trimmed V and J ends, which lost 6 bases and 8 bases, there was a span of 18 bases. The CDR3 sequence is 14 residues long. Germline V gene lookup returns CDR1 MDHEN and CDR2 SYDVKM. The CDR3 sequence: CASSSLWERGTQYF. In DNA form, the CDR3 reads TGTGCCAGCAGCTCCCTGTGGGAGCGCGGTACGCAGTATTTT.

This chain joins TRBV7-2 and TRBJ1-4, with D tentatively TRBD1 (6 bases). CDR3 length: 15 residues. CDR1 is SGHTA and CDR2 is FQGNSA in the germline V gene. The V end was cut by 2 bases, the J end by 8 bases, with 15 bases between. CDR3 sequence reads: CASSLRHREFEKLFF. DNA for the CDR3: TGTGCCAGCAGCTTAAGGCACAGGGAATTCGAAAAACTGTTTTTT.

About this clonotype itself: A much larger clone is a single base away; this may be a read error. The chain uses TRBV6-1 and TRBJ2-7; no clear D. There are 14 residues in the CDR3. The germline V gene has CDR1 MNHNS and CDR2 SASEGT. CDR3 DNA sequence: TGTGCCAGCAGTGAAGTTACAGAAACCTACAAGCAGTACTTC. Its translation is CASSEVTETYKQYF.

Regarding this clonotype: One end of the junction does not line up with germline, which may come from a read error. This sequence joins TRBV15 and TRBJ2-3; a weak D match, TRBD2 (6 bases). Germline V gene sequence: CDR1 LNHNV, CDR2 YYDKDF (reference sequence). The CDR3 runs to 15 residues. The CDR3 sequence: CATSSLFGSTGTQYF. CDR3 nucleotide sequence: TGTGCCACCAGCTCGCTCTTCGGGAGTACAGGTACGCAGTATTTT.

This rearrangement joins TRBV15 to TRBJ1-5; 9 nucleotides agree with TRBD1. V shed 3 bases and J 8 bases; nucleotides not matched to a gene: 11. There are 16 residues in the CDR3. The V gene's germline CDR1 is LNHNV and CDR2 YYDKDF (reference sequence). The CDR3 region is CATSSAGTGWIEPQHF. The CDR3 DNA reads as TGTGCCACCAGCAGTGCCGGGACAGGGTGGATAGAGCCCCAGCATTTT.

There are many counts of this clonotype. Written as DNA, the CDR3 is TGTGCCAGCAGTTTGACTAGCGGGAGAGCGAGCGCAGATACGCAGTATTTT. Amino acid sequence: CASSLTSGRASADTQYF. The chain links TRBV28 to TRBJ2-3; 12 positions agree with TRBD2. Per germline, CDR1 MDHEN and CDR2 SYDVKM. Trimming removed 3 bases from V and 4 bases from J; junction bases left unmatched: 8. The CDR3 runs 17 residues. The full variable domain, its missing parts supplied by reference TRBV28 and TRBJ2-3, is DVKVTQSSRYLVKRTGEKVFLECVQDMDHENMFWYRQDPGLGLRLIYFSYDVKMKEKGDIPEGYSVSREKKERFSLILESASTNQTSMYLCASSLTSGRASADTQYFGPGTRLTVL.